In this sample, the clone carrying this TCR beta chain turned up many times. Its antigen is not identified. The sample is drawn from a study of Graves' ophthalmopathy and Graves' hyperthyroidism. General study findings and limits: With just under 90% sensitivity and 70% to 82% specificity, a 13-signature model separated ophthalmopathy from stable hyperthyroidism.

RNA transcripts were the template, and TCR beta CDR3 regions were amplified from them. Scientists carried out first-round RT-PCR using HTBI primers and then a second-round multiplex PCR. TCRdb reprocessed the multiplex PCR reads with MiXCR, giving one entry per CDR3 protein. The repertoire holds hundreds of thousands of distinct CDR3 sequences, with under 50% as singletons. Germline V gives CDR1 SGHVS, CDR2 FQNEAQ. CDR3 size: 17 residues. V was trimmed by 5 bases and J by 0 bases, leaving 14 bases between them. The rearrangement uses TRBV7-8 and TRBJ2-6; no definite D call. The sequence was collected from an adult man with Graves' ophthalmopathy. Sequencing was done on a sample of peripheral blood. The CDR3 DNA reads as TGTGCCAGCAGCGTCCGGGCCCAGATCTCTGGGGCCAACGTCCTGACTTTC. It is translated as CASSVRAQISGANVLTF.